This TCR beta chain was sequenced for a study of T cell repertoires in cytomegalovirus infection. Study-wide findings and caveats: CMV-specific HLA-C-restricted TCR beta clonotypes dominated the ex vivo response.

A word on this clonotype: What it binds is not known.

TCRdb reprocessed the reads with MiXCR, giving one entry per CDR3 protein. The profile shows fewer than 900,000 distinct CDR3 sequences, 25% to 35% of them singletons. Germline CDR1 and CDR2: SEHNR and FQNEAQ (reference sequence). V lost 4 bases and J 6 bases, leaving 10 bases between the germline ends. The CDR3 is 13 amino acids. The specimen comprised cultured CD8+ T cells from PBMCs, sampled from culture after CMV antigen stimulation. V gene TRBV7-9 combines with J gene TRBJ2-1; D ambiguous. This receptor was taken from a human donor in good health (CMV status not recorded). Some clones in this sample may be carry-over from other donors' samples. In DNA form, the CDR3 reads TGTGCCAGCAGCTCCGATAAAATCAATGAGCAGTTCTTC. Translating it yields CASSSDKINEQFF.